The 30 T cell receptor beta chains listed next were all sequenced from one sample in a study of OX40 agonist ivuxolimab in advanced cancers. Clones were read by immunoSEQ multiplex PCR, and TCRdb kept only the in-frame ones, dropping some. The table has tens of thousands of clones, 75% to 90% seen once. The source material was CD4+ or CD8+ T cells sorted from blood, sampled in a trial of the OX40 agonist ivuxolimab. These receptor sequences come from an adult with an advanced solid tumor such as melanoma, head and neck, liver or kidney cancer.

The chain couples TRBV6-6 to TRBJ2-5; 7 bases agree with TRBD2. The germline gives CDR1 MNHNY, CDR2 SVGAGI (reference sequence). With 2 bases clipped from V and 4 bases from J, the junction kept 7 bases outside the gene matches. CDR3 length equals 15 residues. The CDR3 is CASSYRGVLGETQYF. CDR3 bases: TGTGCCAGCAGTTACCGGGGGGTCCTTGGAGAGACCCAGTACTTC.

V usage is TRBV5-1 and J usage is TRBJ1-1; unclear D gene. Trimming took 5 bases from V and 0 from J, leaving 11 bases between them. The length of the CDR3 is 14 residues. From germline, CDR1 is SGHRS and CDR2 YFSETQ. The DNA of the CDR3 is TGCGCCAGCAGACTAACAGAGATGAACACTGAAGCTTTCTTT. It encodes CASRLTEMNTEAFF.

The V and J genes are TRBV7-2 and TRBJ1-2, with unresolved D. The germline gives CDR1 SGHTA, CDR2 FQGNSA. This CDR3 is built from 13 residues. Trimming removed 6 bases at V and 2 bases at J, with 10 bases between. CDR3 bases: TGTGCCAGCAGAAAGTCAGCCAACTATGGCTACACCTTC. As protein: CASRKSANYGYTF. Using reference TRBV7-2 and TRBJ1-2 for the parts outside the CDR3, the full variable domain is GAGVSQSPSNKVTEKGKDVELRCDPISGHTALYWYRQSLGQGLEFLIYFQGNSAPDKSGLPSDRFSAERTGGSVSTLTIQRTQQEDSAVYLCASRKSANYGYTFGSGTRLTVV.

The chain has TRBV6-5 and TRBJ2-7; D remains ambiguous. This CDR3 contains 14 residues. Germline V lookup: CDR1 MNHEY, CDR2 SVGAGI. V was shortened by 6 bases and J by 6 bases, with 18 bases between the two germline ends. DNA of the CDR3: TGTGCCAGCAGCCTACATGGATCAGTGGGCGAGCAGTACTTC. It codes for CASSLHGSVGEQYF.

This rearrangement joins TRBV9 to TRBJ1-3; TRBD1 aligns across 10 bases. CDR1 is SGDLS, CDR2 YYNGEE, per germline. After removal of 4 bases from V and 4 bases from J, the junction contained 5 bases not matched to a gene. This CDR3 comprises 15 residues. The CDR3 sequence is CASSLDRGLGNTIYF. The CDR3 nucleotides are TGTGCCAGCAGCCTTGACAGGGGGCTCGGAAACACCATATATTTT.

The chain carries TRBV18 and TRBJ2-1; D call uncertain. CDR1 KGHSH and CDR2 LQKENI come from the germline V gene. Trimming stripped 4 bases from V and 0 bases from J, with 16 bases between. The CDR3 sequence is 17 residues long. The CDR3 nucleotides are TGTGCCAGCTCACTCGAGAGTCTATCAAGCTCCTACAATGAGCAGTTCTTC. This translates into CASSLESLSSSYNEQFF.

This clone has just one count. This chain connects TRBV5-8 to TRBJ2-5; the match to TRBD1 covers 12 bases. CDR1 is SGHTS and CDR2 is YDEGEE in the germline V gene. This CDR3 has 14 amino acids. V gave up 4 bases and J gave up 13 bases; unmatched junction bases: 11. CDR3 in DNA: TGTGCCAGCAGCGTGCCGGGACAGGGGGCCCCTCCGTACTTC. As protein: CASSVPGQGAPPYF.

The chain uses TRBV6-5 and TRBJ2-7, with 7 bases matching TRBD2. CDR3 size: 13 residues. Trimming took 6 bases from V and 0 from J; bases not matched to a gene: 2. Per the germline V gene, CDR1 is MNHEY and CDR2 is SVGAGI. CDR3 sequence: CASRGDYSYEQYF. DNA for the CDR3: TGTGCCAGCAGGGGGGACTACTCCTACGAGCAGTACTTC.

This rearrangement joins TRBV19 to TRBJ2-2, with TRBD1 matching over 9 bases. The V gene end was trimmed by 7 bases and the J gene end by 4 bases; junction bases not matched to a gene: 16. This CDR3 is built from 18 residues. Germline values: CDR1 LNHDA, CDR2 SQIVND (reference sequence). This CDR3 reads CASTRLGTGSGGTGELFF. CDR3 sequence (DNA): TGTGCCAGTACCCGACTCGGGACAGGGAGCGGTGGCACCGGGGAGCTGTTTTTT.

The rearrangement uses TRBV9 and TRBJ2-5; D could derive from TRBD1 or TRBD2 (5 bases each). The germline CDR1 and CDR2 sequences are SGDLS and YYNGEE. The CDR3 covers 15 residues. The V gene lost 4 bases and the J gene lost 7 bases, with 20 bases spanning the gap. DNA for the CDR3: TGTGCCAGCAGCACCCAGCAGGGACGCTGGGGGACCCAGTACTTC. It translates to CASSTQQGRWGTQYF.

The rearrangement joins TRBV9 to TRBJ2-1, with D perhaps being TRBD1 or TRBD2 (5 bases each). This CDR3 is built from 13 residues. The germline gives CDR1 SGDLS, CDR2 YYNGEE. Between the trimmed V and J ends, which lost 5 bases and 8 bases, there was a span of 14 bases. The CDR3 sequence: CASRPPGGDEQFF. CDR3 sequence (DNA): TGTGCCAGCAGACCGCCTGGGGGTGATGAGCAGTTCTTC. Using reference TRBV9 and TRBJ2-1 for the parts outside the CDR3, the full variable domain is DSGVTQTPKHLITATGQRVTLRCSPRSGDLSVYWYQQSLDQGLQFLIQYYNGEERAKGNILERFSAQQFPDLHSELNLSSLELGDSALYFCASRPPGGDEQFFGPGTRLTVL.

The gene calls are TRBV18 and TRBJ2-3; the match to TRBD2 covers 7 bases. The CDR3 is 15 amino acids. With V trimmed by 8 bases and J by 0 bases, 8 bases remained unmatched. The germline CDR1 and CDR2 sequences are KGHSH and LQKENI. The CDR3 is CASHRFSGSTDTQYF. The CDR3 nucleotides read TGTGCCAGCCATAGATTTAGCGGGAGCACAGATACGCAGTATTTT.

The chain recombines TRBV10-3 with TRBJ2-1, with D maybe TRBD2 (5 bases). CDR1 ENHRY and CDR2 SYGVKD come from the germline V gene. Trimming pared 8 bases from V and 9 bases from J, leaving 14 bases between. CDR3 length: 12 residues. Written as DNA, the CDR3 is TGTGCCATCGCACTAGAACCGGTTGAGCAGTTCTTC. This translates into CAIALEPVEQFF.

The chain uses TRBV10-3 and TRBJ2-1; D gene unclear. The CDR3 contains 14 residues. Germline values: CDR1 ENHRY, CDR2 SYGVKD. Trimming pared 5 bases from V and 0 bases from J, leaving 8 bases between. CDR3 coding DNA: TGTGCCATCAGTACATCAAGCTCCTACAATGAGCAGTTCTTC. This encodes CAISTSSSYNEQFF.

The rearrangement joins TRBV5-1 to TRBJ2-5; D is unresolved. The J call may be wrong; the DNA end is better matched by TRBJ2-7. The CDR3 has 14 amino acids. Germline CDR1 reads SGHRS; CDR2 reads YFSETQ. The CDR3 is CASSLELPNYEQYF. The CDR3 bases are TGCGCCAGCAGCTTGGAACTGCCAAACTACGAGCAGTACTTC.

The J gene is TRBJ2-1, the V gene TRBV10-3; tentative D call: TRBD1 (5 bases). V lost 0 bases and J 7 bases, leaving 7 bases between the germline ends. Looked up from germline, CDR1 is ENHRY and CDR2 is SYGVKD. The CDR3 spans 13 residues. This CDR3 reads CAISESSGNEQFF. CDR3 sequence (DNA): TGTGCCATCAGTGAGTCGTCAGGGAATGAGCAGTTCTTC.

J is TRBJ2-1 and V is TRBV5-1, with 11 bases matching TRBD2. V trimming: 1 base; J trimming: 2 bases; junction bases outside the gene matches: 5. The CDR3 runs 17 residues. From germline, CDR1 is SGHRS and CDR2 YFSETQ. CDR3 protein: CASSLFGSGGAYNEQFF. The DNA for the CDR3 is TGCGCCAGCAGCTTGTTCGGTAGCGGGGGGGCCTACAATGAGCAGTTCTTC.

This chain joins TRBV10-3 and TRBJ1-6, with 8 positions matching TRBD1. CDR1 and CDR2 from the germline V gene are ENHRY and SYGVKD. CDR3 size: 16 residues. V dropped 7 bases and J dropped 5; count of bases not matched to a gene: 10. Here the CDR3 DNA reads TGTGCCATCACCCCCGATGGACAGGGAAATAATTCACCCCTCCACTTT. Translation: CAITPDGQGNNSPLHF.

The genes are TRBV10-3 and TRBJ2-6, with a tentative D call TRBD2 (5 bases). The germline V and J ends were trimmed by 2 bases and 2 bases, with 22 bases remaining between them. Germline V lookup: CDR1 ENHRY, CDR2 SYGVKD. This CDR3 has 20 residues. The CDR3 DNA sequence: TGTGCCATCAGTGAGGGACCGAACCAGCCTCGGGGAGCTGGGGCCAACGTCCTGACTTTC. Translated, it gives CAISEGPNQPRGAGANVLTF.

In its sample, this clone was seen once. This rearrangement joins TRBV10-3 to TRBJ1-1, with TRBD1 as a possible D gene (5 bases). The V gene's germline CDR1 is ENHRY and CDR2 SYGVKD. The CDR3 has 14 residues. Trimming removed 6 bases from V and 5 bases from J, with 16 bases in between. The CDR3, as DNA: TGTGCCATCAGCAGCAGCAGGGCCGGGACTGAAGCTTTCTTT. Amino acids: CAISSSRAGTEAFF.

The genes are TRBV27 and TRBJ1-5; no reliable D call. CDR3 length equals 15 residues. Germline V lookup: CDR1 MNHEY, CDR2 SMNVEV (reference sequence). The V gene lost 3 bases and the J gene lost 2 bases, with 11 bases spanning the gap. In DNA, the CDR3 is TGTGCCAGCAGTTTTGATAGGGAGGGCAATCAGCCCCAGCATTTT. Residues: CASSFDREGNQPQHF.

This chain uses TRBV11-1 with TRBJ2-5; 8 bases fit TRBD1. The J call is in doubt because the DNA end fits TRBJ2-7 better. From germline, CDR1 is SGHAT and CDR2 FQDESV (reference sequence). The CDR3 covers 14 residues. The CDR3 region has the DNA TGTGCCAGCAGCGGCCGGGACAGGAGGTACGAGCAGTACTTC. Translated: CASSGRDRRYEQYF.

The chain recombines TRBV11-2 with TRBJ2-7; 9 positions match TRBD2. CDR3 size: 14 residues. Unmatched junction bases numbered 7, after V lost 7 bases and J lost 3 bases. The germline V gene has CDR1 SGHAT and CDR2 FQNNGV. Written as DNA, the CDR3 is TGTGCCAGCACGCCTAGCGGGACGCTCTACGAGCAGTACTTC. Protein product: CASTPSGTLYEQYF.

The chain carries TRBV5-6 and TRBJ1-2, with D tentatively TRBD1 (6 bases). V lost 3 bases to trimming and J lost 8 bases, with 20 bases between them. The CDR3 is made up of 15 amino acids. The germline V gene encodes CDR1 SGHDT and CDR2 YYEEEE. This CDR3 is CASSSLERGAQGYTF. The CDR3 region has the DNA TGTGCCAGCAGCTCCCTAGAGCGGGGGGCACAGGGCTACACCTTC.

The chain joins TRBV5-1 to TRBJ2-3; 14 bases are a match to TRBD2. CDR1 is SGHRS, CDR2 YFSETQ, per germline. With V trimmed by 4 bases and J by 5 bases, 9 bases remained unmatched. This CDR3 comprises 17 residues. The CDR3 coding sequence is TGCGCCAGCAGCCGCGGGACTAGCGGGAGAGTCGGAGATACGCAGTATTTT. Translated: CASSRGTSGRVGDTQYF. The full variable domain, with the rest looked up from reference TRBV5-1 and TRBJ2-3, is KAGVTQTPRYLIKTRGQQVTLSCSPISGHRSVSWYQQTPGQGLQFLFEYFSETQRNKGNFPGRFSGRQFSNSRSEMNVSTLELGDSALYLCASSRGTSGRVGDTQYFGPGTRLTVL.

The rearrangement uses TRBV27 and TRBJ1-5; D may be TRBD1 (6 bases). Germline V lookup: CDR1 MNHEY, CDR2 SMNVEV (reference sequence). V was trimmed by 4 bases and J by 4 bases, leaving 11 bases between them. The CDR3 spans 14 residues. The CDR3, as DNA: TGTGCCAGCAGTTCAGGAGGGGGGAATCAGCCCCAGCATTTT. The encoded protein is CASSSGGGNQPQHF.

The V call is TRBV6-5, the J call TRBJ1-1; D remains unclear. This CDR3 region has 13 residues. Per the germline V gene, CDR1 is MNHEY and CDR2 is SVGAGI. V was cut by 0 bases and J by 1 base, with 3 bases left in between. The DNA of the CDR3 is TGTGCCAGCAGTTACTCGGAGAACACTGAAGCTTTCTTT. This codes for CASSYSENTEAFF.

The sample holds one count of this clone. The rearrangement links TRBV11-2 to TRBJ2-3; TRBD1 might be the D (5 bases). Between the trimmed V and J ends, which lost 1 base and 0 bases, there was a span of 11 bases. The V gene's germline CDR1 is SGHAT and CDR2 FQNNGV. This CDR3 spans 16 amino acids. CDR3 residues: CASSLARQTSTDTQYF. CDR3 nucleotide sequence: TGTGCCAGCAGCTTAGCCCGACAGACTAGCACAGATACGCAGTATTTT.

V gene TRBV14 combines with J gene TRBJ2-7; 11 nucleotides match TRBD2. The V gene's germline CDR1 is SGHDN and CDR2 FVKESK. J gave up 0 bases and V 0 bases, and 4 bases lay outside the gene matches. This CDR3 is 17 amino acids long. In nucleotides, the CDR3 is TGTGCCAGCAGCCAAGATAGACTAGCGGGGACCTCCTACGAGCAGTACTTC. Its translation is CASSQDRLAGTSYEQYF.

The gene calls are TRBV4-1 and TRBJ2-7; perhaps TRBD2 as D (5 bases). CDR1 is MGHRA and CDR2 is YSYEKL in the germline V gene. The germline V and J ends were trimmed by 2 bases and 1 base, with 6 bases remaining between them. This CDR3 is 13 amino acids long. The CDR3 spells CASSQRGSYEQYF. The CDR3 DNA reads as TGCGCCAGCAGCCAACGGGGATCCTACGAGCAGTACTTC.